This T cell receptor beta chain was found in a study of monozygotic twins with inflammatory bowel disease. Findings of the study overall: Relative to healthy twins, IBD patients had fewer clonotypes in common with others, a gap that was especially apparent with disease activity. A reduction in TCRbeta diversity (inverse Simpson) was seen in IBD patients relative to healthy co-twins.

TCRdb re-called the 5' RACE reads, yielding one record per CDR3 amino acid sequence without DNA. This listing includes fewer than 450,000 distinct CDR3 sequences. Researchers isolated total RNA from whole blood without sorting T cells. The germline V gene has CDR1 SQVTM and CDR2 ANQGSEA. The CDR3 sequence is 15 residues long. A remark on this clonotype: Its antigen is not known.

This sequence was found in a human donor with ulcerative colitis or Crohn's disease, or a healthy co-twin of an affected twin (not recorded which). The chain uses TRBV29-1 and TRBJ2-7; TCRdb lists TRBD1, though no DNA is available to test this call. The material sequenced was blood. This CDR3 is CSVVPLTGRSYEQYF.